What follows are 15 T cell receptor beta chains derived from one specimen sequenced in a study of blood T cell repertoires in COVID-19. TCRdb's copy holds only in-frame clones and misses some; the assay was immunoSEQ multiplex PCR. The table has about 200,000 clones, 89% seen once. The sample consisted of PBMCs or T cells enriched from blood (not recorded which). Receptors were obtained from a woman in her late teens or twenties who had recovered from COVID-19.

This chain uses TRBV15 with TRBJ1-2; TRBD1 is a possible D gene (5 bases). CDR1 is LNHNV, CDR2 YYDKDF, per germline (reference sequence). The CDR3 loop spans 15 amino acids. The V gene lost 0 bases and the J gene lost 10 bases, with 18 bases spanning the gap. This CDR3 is CATSRDSGRVIAYTF. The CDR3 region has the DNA TGTGCCACCAGCAGAGATTCGGGCAGGGTAATAGCCTACACCTTC.

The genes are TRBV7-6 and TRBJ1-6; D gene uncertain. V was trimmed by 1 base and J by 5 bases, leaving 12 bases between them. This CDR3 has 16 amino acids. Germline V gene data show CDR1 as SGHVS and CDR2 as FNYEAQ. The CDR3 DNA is TGTGCCAGCAGCTTAGACGGTATCGGGAATAATTCACCCCTCCACTTT. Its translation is CASSLDGIGNNSPLHF. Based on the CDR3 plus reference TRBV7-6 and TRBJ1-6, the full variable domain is GAGVSQSPRYKVTKRGQDVALRCDPISGHVSLYWYRQALGQGPEFLTYFNYEAQQDKSGLPNDRFSAERPEGSISTLTIQRTEQRDSAMYRCASSLDGIGNNSPLHFGNGTRLTVT.

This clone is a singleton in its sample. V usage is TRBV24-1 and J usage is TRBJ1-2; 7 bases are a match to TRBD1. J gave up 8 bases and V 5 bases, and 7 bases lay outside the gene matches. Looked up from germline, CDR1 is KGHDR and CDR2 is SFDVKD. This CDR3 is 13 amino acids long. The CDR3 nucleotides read TGTGCCACCAGTGCCTCGGACAGGCAAGGCTACACCTTC. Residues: CATSASDRQGYTF.

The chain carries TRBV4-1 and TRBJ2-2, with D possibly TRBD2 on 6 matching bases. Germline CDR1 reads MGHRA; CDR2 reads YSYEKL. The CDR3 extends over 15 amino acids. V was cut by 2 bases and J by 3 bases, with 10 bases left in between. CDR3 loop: CASSQQGLDTGELFF. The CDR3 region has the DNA TGCGCCAGCAGCCAACAGGGACTCGACACCGGGGAGCTGTTTTTT.

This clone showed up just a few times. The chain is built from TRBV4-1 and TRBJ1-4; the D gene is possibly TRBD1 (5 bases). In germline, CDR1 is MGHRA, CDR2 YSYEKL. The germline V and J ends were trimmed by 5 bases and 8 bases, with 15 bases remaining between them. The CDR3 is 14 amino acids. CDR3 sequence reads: CASSIRRVTEKLFF. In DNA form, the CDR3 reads TGCGCCAGCAGCATCCGCAGGGTGACGGAAAAACTGTTTTTT.

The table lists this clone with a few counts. The CDR3 coding sequence is TGTGCCAGCAGCTTAGACTTGGGACTAGCGGGCATCGAGAGGGAGACCCAGTACTTC. Amino acid sequence: CASSLDLGLAGIERETQYF. The chain employs TRBV7-9 and TRBJ2-5; 12 positions match TRBD2. CDR1 and CDR2 (germline): SEHNR, FQNEAQ (reference sequence). The CDR3 is 19 residues long. The V and J ends lost 1 base and 5 bases, in that order; junction bases with no gene match: 14.

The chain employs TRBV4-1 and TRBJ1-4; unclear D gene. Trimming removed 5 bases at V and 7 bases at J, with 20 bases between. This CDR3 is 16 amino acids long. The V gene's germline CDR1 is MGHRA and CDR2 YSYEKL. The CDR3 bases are TGCGCCAGCAGCGCGGCGGGAGACGTATATGGTGAAAAACTGTTTTTT. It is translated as CASSAAGDVYGEKLFF.

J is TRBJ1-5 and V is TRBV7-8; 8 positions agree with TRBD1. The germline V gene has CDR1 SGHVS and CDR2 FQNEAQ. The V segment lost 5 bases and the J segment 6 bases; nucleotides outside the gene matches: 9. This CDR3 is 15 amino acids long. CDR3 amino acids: CASSRDRDRSQPQHF. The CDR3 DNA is TGTGCCAGCAGCCGAGACCGGGACAGGAGTCAGCCCCAGCATTTT.

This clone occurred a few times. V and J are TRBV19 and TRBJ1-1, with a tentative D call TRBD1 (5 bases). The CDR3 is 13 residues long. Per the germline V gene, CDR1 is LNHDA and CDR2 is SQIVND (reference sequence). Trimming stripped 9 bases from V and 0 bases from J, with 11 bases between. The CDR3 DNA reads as TGTGCCAGCGGGAGGACATTGAACACTGAAGCTTTCTTT. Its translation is CASGRTLNTEAFF.

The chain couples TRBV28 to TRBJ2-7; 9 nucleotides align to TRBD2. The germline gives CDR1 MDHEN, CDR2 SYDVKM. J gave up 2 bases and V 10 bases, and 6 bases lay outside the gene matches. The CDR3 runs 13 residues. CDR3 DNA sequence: TGTGCCACCTCGCGGGGGGGGGCCTACGAGCAGTACTTC. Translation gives CATSRGGAYEQYF. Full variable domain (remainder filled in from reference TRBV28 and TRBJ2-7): DVKVTQSSRYLVKRTGEKVFLECVQDMDHENMFWYRQDPGLGLRLIYFSYDVKMKEKGDIPEGYSVSREKKERFSLILESASTNQTSMYLCATSRGGAYEQYFGPGTRLTVT.

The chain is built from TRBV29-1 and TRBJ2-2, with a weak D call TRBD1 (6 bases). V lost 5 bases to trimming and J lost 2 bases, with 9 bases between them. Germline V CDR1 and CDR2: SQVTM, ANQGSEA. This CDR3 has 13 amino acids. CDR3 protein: CSVTQGNTGELFF. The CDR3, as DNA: TGCAGCGTTACACAGGGTAACACCGGGGAGCTGTTTTTT.

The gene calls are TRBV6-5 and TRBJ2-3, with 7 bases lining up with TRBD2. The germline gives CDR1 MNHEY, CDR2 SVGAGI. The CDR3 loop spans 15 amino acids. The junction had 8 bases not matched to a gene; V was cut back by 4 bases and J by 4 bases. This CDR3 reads CASSFTGGSADTQYF. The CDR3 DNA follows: TGTGCCAGCAGTTTTACGGGGGGATCAGCAGATACGCAGTATTTT.

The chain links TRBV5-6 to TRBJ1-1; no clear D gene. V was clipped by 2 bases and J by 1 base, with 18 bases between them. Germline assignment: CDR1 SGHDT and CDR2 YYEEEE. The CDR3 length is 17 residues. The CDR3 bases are TGTGCCAGCAGCTTAAAACCTTATCGGCAGCGGAACACTGAAGCTTTCTTT. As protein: CASSLKPYRQRNTEAFF.

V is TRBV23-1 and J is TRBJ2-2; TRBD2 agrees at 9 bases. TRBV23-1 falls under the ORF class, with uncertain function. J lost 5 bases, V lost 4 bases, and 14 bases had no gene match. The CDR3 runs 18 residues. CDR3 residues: CASSRDGAERGVTGELFF. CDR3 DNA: TGCGCCAGCAGTCGCGACGGTGCTGAGCGGGGGGTTACCGGGGAGCTGTTTTTT.

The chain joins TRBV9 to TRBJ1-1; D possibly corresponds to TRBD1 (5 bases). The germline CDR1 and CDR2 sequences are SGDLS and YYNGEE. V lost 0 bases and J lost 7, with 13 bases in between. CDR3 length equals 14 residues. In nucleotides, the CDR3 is TGTGCCAGCAGCGTAGGGGGCAGTCCAGGTGAAGCTTTCTTT. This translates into CASSVGGSPGEAFF.